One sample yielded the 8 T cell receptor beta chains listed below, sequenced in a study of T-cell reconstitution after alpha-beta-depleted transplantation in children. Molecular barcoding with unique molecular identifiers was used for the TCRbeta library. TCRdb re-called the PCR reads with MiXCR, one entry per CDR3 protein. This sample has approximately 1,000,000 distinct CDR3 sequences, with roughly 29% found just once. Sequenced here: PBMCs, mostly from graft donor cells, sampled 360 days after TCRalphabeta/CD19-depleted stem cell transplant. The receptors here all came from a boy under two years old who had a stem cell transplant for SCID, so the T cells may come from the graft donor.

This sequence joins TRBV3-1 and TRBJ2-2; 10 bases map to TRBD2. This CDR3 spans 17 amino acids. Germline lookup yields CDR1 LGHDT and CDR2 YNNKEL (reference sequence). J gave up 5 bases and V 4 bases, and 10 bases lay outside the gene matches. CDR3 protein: CASSPVAGGLMTGELFF. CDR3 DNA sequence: TGTGCCAGCAGCCCGGTAGCGGGGGGCCTGATGACCGGGGAGCTGTTTTTT.

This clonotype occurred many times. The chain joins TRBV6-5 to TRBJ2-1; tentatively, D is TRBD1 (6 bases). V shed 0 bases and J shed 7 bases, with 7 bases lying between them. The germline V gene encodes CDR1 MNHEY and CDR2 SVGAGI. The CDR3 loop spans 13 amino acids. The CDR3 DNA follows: TGTGCCAGCAGTTACTCCCAGGGGAATGAGCAGTTCTTC. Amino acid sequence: CASSYSQGNEQFF.

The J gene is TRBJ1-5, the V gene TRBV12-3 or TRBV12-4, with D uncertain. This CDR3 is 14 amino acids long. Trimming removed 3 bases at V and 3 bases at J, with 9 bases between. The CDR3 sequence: CASSLVPHNQPQHF. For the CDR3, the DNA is TGTGCCAGCAGTTTGGTTCCCCACAATCAGCCCCAGCATTTT.

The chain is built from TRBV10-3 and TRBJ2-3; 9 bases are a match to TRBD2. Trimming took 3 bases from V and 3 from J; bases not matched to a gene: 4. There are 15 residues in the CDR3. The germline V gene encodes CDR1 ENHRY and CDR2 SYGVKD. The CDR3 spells CAISEFLAGTDTQYF. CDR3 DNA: TGTGCCATCAGTGAATTTCTAGCGGGGACAGATACGCAGTATTTT.

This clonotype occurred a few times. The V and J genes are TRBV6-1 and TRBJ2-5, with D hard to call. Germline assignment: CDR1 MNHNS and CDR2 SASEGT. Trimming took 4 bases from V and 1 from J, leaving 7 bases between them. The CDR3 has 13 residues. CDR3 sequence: CASSGWGQETQYF. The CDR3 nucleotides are TGTGCCAGCAGTGGTTGGGGCCAAGAGACCCAGTACTTC.

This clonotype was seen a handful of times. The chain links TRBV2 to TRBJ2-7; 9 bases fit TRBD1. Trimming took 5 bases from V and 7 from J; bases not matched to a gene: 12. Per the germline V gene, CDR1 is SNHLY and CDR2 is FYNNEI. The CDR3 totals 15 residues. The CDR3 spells CASSPRDRVGGEQYF. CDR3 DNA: TGTGCCAGCAGTCCCCGGGACAGGGTTGGGGGAGAGCAGTACTTC.

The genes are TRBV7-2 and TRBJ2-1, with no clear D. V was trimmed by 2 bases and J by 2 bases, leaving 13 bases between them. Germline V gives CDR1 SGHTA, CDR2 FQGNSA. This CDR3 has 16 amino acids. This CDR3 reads CASSLIFSGPYNEQFF. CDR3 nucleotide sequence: TGTGCCAGCAGCTTAATTTTTTCGGGCCCCTACAATGAGCAGTTCTTC.

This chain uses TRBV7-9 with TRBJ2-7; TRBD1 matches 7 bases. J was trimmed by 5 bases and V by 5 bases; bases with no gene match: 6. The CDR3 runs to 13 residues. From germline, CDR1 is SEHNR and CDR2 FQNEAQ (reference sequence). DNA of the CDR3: TGTGCCAGCAGCCCGACAGGGCGGGACGAGCAGTACTTC. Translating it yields CASSPTGRDEQYF.